The rows below give T cell receptor beta chains drawn from one sample of a study of graft-versus-host responses after intestinal transplantation. Generated by immunoSEQ multiplex PCR, the TCRdb table keeps only in-frame clones and is missing some. This repertoire shows 20,000 to 25,000 clones, more than 40% found once; its top ten account for 0.88%. Sequenced material: alloreactive CD4+ T cells from a mixed lymphocyte reaction culture, taken before intestinal transplant. The receptor set was obtained from a human patient who received an intestinal transplant. Both conserved end residues are part of each CDR3. Each record gives: V gene, J gene, D gene, clone size, CDR3 protein, CDR3 DNA. The D gene is left open where the match is weak. A row's size may be missing; if present it is once, few, many or a size class.

>TRBV4-2|TRBJ2-2|TRBD2|few
CASSQGLAGAGTTGELFF
TGTGCCAGCAGCCAAGGACTAGCGGGGGCCGGGACCACCGGGGAGCTGTTTTTT
>TRBV6-5|TRBJ1-3|TRBD1|few
CASTRDRFSGNTIYF
TGTGCCAGCACCCGGGACAGATTCTCTGGAAACACCATATATTTT
>TRBV21-1|TRBJ2-5|.|.
CASSKGEILETQYF
TGTGCCAGCAGCAAAGGTGAGATCCTGGAGACCCAGTACTTC
>TRBV2|TRBJ1-3|.|few
CASSGLGRGNTIYF
TGTGCCAGCAGTGGTCTAGGTCGGGGAAACACCATATATTTT
>TRBV18|TRBJ1-5|TRBD1|.
CASSLGQISNQPQHF
TGTGCCAGCTCCCTGGGACAGATTAGCAATCAGCCCCAGCATTTT
>TRBV18|TRBJ2-7|.|.
CASSSRTGSSYEQYF
TGTGCCAGCTCATCACGGACGGGGAGCTCCTACGAGCAGTACTTC
>TRBV9|TRBJ2-3|TRBD2|.
CASSIIAGLPGGSDTQYF
TGTGCCAGCAGCATTATAGCGGGTCTACCCGGTGGCTCAGATACGCAGTATTTT
>TRBV18|TRBJ2-1|TRBD1|.
CASSGTANGREQFF
TGTGCCAGCTCCGGGACAGCGAATGGTCGCGAGCAGTTCTTC
>TRBV5-1|TRBJ2-3|.|.
CASSPGQGLDTQYF
TGCGCCAGCAGCCCCGGGCAGGGCCTAGATACGCAGTATTTT
>TRBV19|TRBJ2-3|TRBD2|.
CASRAGVPDTQYF
TGTGCCAGTAGGGCGGGGGTTCCAGATACGCAGTATTTT
>TRBV6-5|TRBJ2-1|TRBD1|few
CASSLRQGVGSRFF
TGTGCCAGCAGTTTACGGCAGGGGGTTGGGAGTCGGTTCTTC
>TRBV7-6|TRBJ2-3|TRBD2|.
CASSYMRTRPTDTQYF
TGTGCCAGCAGCTACATGCGGACTAGACCCACAGATACGCAGTATTTT
>TRBV2|TRBJ1-5|.|.
CASRRRDSNQPQHF
TGTGCCAGCAGGCGACGGGATAGCAATCAGCCCCAGCATTTT
>TRBV5-6|TRBJ2-3|.|few
CASSLGQPTDTQYF
TGTGCCAGCAGCTTGGGACAGCCCACAGATACGCAGTATTTT
>TRBV7-2|TRBJ2-7|.|few
CASSPGTPSSYEQYF
TGTGCCAGCAGCCCGGGGACTCCCAGCTCCTACGAGCAGTACTTC
>TRBV4-1|TRBJ2-1|TRBD2|.
CASSQDPAGGLGEQFF
TGCGCCAGCAGCCAAGATCCTGCGGGGGGGCTGGGGGAGCAGTTCTTC
>TRBV6-1|TRBJ1-1|.|few
CASRPGIYGTEAFF
TGTGCCAGCAGGCCCGGGATTTATGGCACTGAAGCTTTCTTT
>TRBV7-2|TRBJ2-2|TRBD2|.
CASGLAGGPFIGELFF
TGTGCCAGCGGACTAGCGGGGGGGCCATTCATCGGGGAGCTGTTTTTT
>TRBV27|TRBJ2-2|TRBD1|.
CASSLGTGGTGELFF
TGTGCCAGCAGTTTGGGGACAGGGGGCACCGGGGAGCTGTTTTTT
>TRBV10-3|TRBJ2-6|.|.
CAISVSGANVLTF
TGTGCCATCAGCGTCTCCGGGGCCAACGTCCTGACTTTC
>TRBV19|TRBJ1-5|.|few
CATGSPGGPQHF
TGTGCCACCGGGAGCCCGGGCGGGCCCCAGCATTTT
>TRBV7-9|TRBJ1-5|.|.
CASSIVGGQPQHF
TGTGCCAGCAGCATAGTCGGCGGTCAGCCCCAGCATTTT
>TRBV2|TRBJ2-4|.|.
CASSEVLAIAYIQYF
TGTGCCAGCAGTGAAGTATTGGCCATAGCGTACATTCAGTACTTC
>TRBV6-5|TRBJ2-7|TRBD1|.
CASSLDRVSYEQYF
TGTGCCAGCAGTCTGGACAGGGTCAGCTACGAGCAGTACTTC
>TRBV6-5|TRBJ1-3|TRBD1|.
CASSPDRAGGNTIYF
TGTGCCAGCAGCCCAGACAGGGCGGGTGGAAACACCATATATTTT
>TRBV7-9|TRBJ2-1|.|.
CASSSWLGWGDEQFF
TGTGCCAGCAGCTCGTGGTTGGGTTGGGGAGATGAGCAGTTCTTC
>TRBV29-1|TRBJ1-5|.|.
CSVGGHGNQPQHF
TGCAGCGTTGGGGGACACGGCAATCAGCCCCAGCATTTT
>TRBV6-1|TRBJ2-7|TRBD2|medium-sized
CASSEWGLEFDEQYF
TGTGCCAGCAGTGAATGGGGACTAGAGTTTGACGAGCAGTACTTC
>TRBV6-6|TRBJ1-5|.|.
CASTKTDRYQPQHF
TGTGCCAGCACCAAAACGGACAGATATCAGCCCCAGCATTTT
>TRBV5-5|TRBJ2-7|.|.
CASSTTGTRYEQYF
TGTGCCAGCAGCACGACCGGGACACGCTACGAGCAGTACTTC
>TRBV11-1|TRBJ2-7|.|.
CASSLVSRSEQYF
TGTGCCAGCAGCTTAGTATCCAGGTCCGAGCAGTACTTC
>TRBV5-1|TRBJ2-5|.|.
CASSFPSGSGQETQYF
TGCGCCAGCAGCTTCCCCTCGGGTAGCGGACAAGAGACCCAGTACTTC
>TRBV10-3|TRBJ1-1|.|few
CATTPGPSEAFF
TGTGCCACCACACCTGGGCCGTCTGAAGCTTTCTTT
>TRBV6-6|TRBJ1-2|.|.
CASSYGGINYGYTF
TGTGCCAGCAGTTACGGGGGGATCAACTATGGCTACACCTTC
>TRBV5-1|TRBJ1-1|.|few
CASSLAVLVNTEAFF
TGCGCCAGCAGCTTGGCTGTGTTAGTGAACACTGAAGCTTTCTTT
>TRBV11-2|TRBJ2-3|.|.
CASRLGTDTQYF
TGTGCCAGCAGACTAGGGACAGATACGCAGTATTTT
>TRBV28|TRBJ1-6|.|.
CASSRQLYNSPLHF
TGTGCCAGCAGCCGACAGCTTTATAATTCACCCCTCCACTTT
>TRBV6-6|TRBJ2-3|TRBD2|.
CAGMWAGGADTQYF
TGTGCCGGCATGTGGGCGGGGGGGGCAGATACGCAGTATTTT
>TRBV30|TRBJ2-2|TRBD1|few
CAWLRDRGLTGELFF
TGTGCCTGGCTGAGGGACAGGGGGCTAACCGGGGAGCTGTTTTTT
>TRBV21-1|TRBJ2-2|.|.
CASSKRPVGPTGELFF
TGTGCCAGCAGCAAACGCCCAGTGGGCCCTACCGGGGAGCTGTTTTTT
>TRBV6-6|TRBJ1-2|.|.
CASSYGQSYGYTF
TGTGCCAGCAGTTACGGGCAGTCCTATGGCTACACCTTC
>TRBV18|TRBJ1-1|.|.
CASSPYQGITEAFF
TGTGCCAGCTCGCCCTACCAGGGTATCACTGAAGCTTTCTTT
>TRBV11-2|TRBJ1-1|TRBD1|.
CASSLVPGQGPTLNTEAFF
TGTGCCAGCAGCTTAGTCCCGGGACAGGGACCGACTTTAAACACTGAAGCTTTCTTT
>TRBV11-2|TRBJ2-2|.|.
CASSLVLVVGNTGELFF
TGTGCCAGCAGCTTAGTGTTGGTTGTCGGGAACACCGGGGAGCTGTTTTTT
>TRBV10-1|TRBJ2-7|.|.
CASSSGTRYEQYF
TGCGCCAGCAGCTCCGGGACTCGCTACGAGCAGTACTTC
>TRBV18|TRBJ2-5|.|.
CASSPERLGAQYF
TGTGCCAGCTCACCGGAGAGACTAGGAGCCCAGTACTTC
>TRBV9|TRBJ2-1|.|once
CASSVVASRLNEQFF
TGTGCCAGCAGCGTAGTGGCTAGCAGGCTCAATGAGCAGTTCTTC